The rows below give T cell receptor beta chains drawn from one sample of a study of OX40 agonist ivuxolimab in advanced cancers. Clones were read by immunoSEQ multiplex PCR, and TCRdb kept only the in-frame ones, dropping some. The sample consists of some 40,000 clones, more than 70% of them appearing once. Sample: CD4+ or CD8+ T cells sorted from blood, taken in a trial of the OX40 agonist ivuxolimab. Source of these receptors: an adult with an advanced solid tumor such as melanoma, head and neck, liver or kidney cancer. CDR3s include the opening cysteine and the closing phenylalanine or tryptophan. D genes are given only for firm matches. A row's size may be missing; if present it is once, few, many or a size class.

TRBJ2-7 | TRBV4-1 | - | - | TGCGCCAGCAGCCAAGAGGCTCCACTACTCGAGCAGTACTTC | CASSQEAPLLEQYF
TRBJ2-7 | TRBV11-2 | - | - | TGTGCCAGCAGCCCGAGATCCTACGAGCAGTACTTC | CASSPRSYEQYF
TRBJ2-5 | TRBV28 | - | - | TGTGCCAGCACGGTGAACTTACAAGAGACCCAGTACTTC | CASTVNLQETQYF
TRBJ1-5 | TRBV11-2 | once | TRBD1 | TGTGCCAGCAGCTCCAGGGGGAATCAGCCCCAGCATTTT | CASSSRGNQPQHF
TRBJ2-1 | TRBV6-5 | - | TRBD2 | TGTGCCAGCTCCCTGGGGCGGGGGGCCTACAATGAGCAGTTCTTC | CASSLGRGAYNEQFF
TRBJ1-1 | TRBV6-1 | - | TRBD1 | TGTGCCAGCAGTGAAGCGCTAGAGGGGGCGGGGACTGAAGCTTTCTTT | CASSEALEGAGTEAFF
TRBJ1-1 | TRBV11-2 | - | TRBD1 | TGTGCCAGCAGCGGTAGGACAGGGAACACTGAAGCTTTCTTT | CASSGRTGNTEAFF
TRBJ2-3 | TRBV5-6 | - | TRBD2 | TGTGCCAGCAGCCGACAGAGCGGGGGGCGACGGGGGAGAGATACGCAGTATTTT | CASSRQSGGRRGRDTQYF
TRBJ2-3 | TRBV13 | - | TRBD2 | TGTGCCAGCAGCTCGCGGGGGGCGATGGGGGATACGCAGTATTTT | CASSSRGAMGDTQYF
TRBJ2-3 | TRBV7-8 | - | - | TGTGCCAGCAGAGGAGTCCACCTACGTCACTATTTT | CASRGVHLRHYF
TRBJ2-5 | TRBV5-6 | - | - | TGTGCCAGCAGCTTGGACGATACGTCGGGGACCCAGTACTTC | CASSLDDTSGTQYF
TRBJ2-7 | TRBV30 | - | - | TGTGCCTGGGGGGTGCCCCCCTACGAGCAGTACTTC | CAWGVPPYEQYF
TRBJ1-4 | TRBV25-1 | - | - | TGTGCCAGCAGTGAATCCTGGACAAGTAATGAAAAACTGTTTTTT | CASSESWTSNEKLFF
TRBJ2-7 | TRBV4-1 | - | - | TGCGCCAGCAGTCTTGCCCGGACCTACGAGCAGTACTTC | CASSLARTYEQYF
TRBJ1-5 | TRBV5-6 | - | TRBD1 | TGTGCCAGCAGCTCTGAGGGGGCGAAGCCCCAGCATTTT | CASSSEGAKPQHF
TRBJ1-6 | TRBV7-9 | - | - | TGTGCCAGCAGCCCCCCCCGGCAGGTCTATAATTCACCCCTCCACTTT | CASSPPRQVYNSPLHF
TRBJ2-6 | TRBV6-1 | few | - | TGTGCCAGCAGTGAACGAGCCTCTGGGGCCAACGTCCTGACTTTC | CASSERASGANVLTF
TRBJ2-7 | TRBV7-2 | - | TRBD1 | TGTGCCAGCAGCTCCCCGAACAGGGGCTACGAGCAGTACTTC | CASSSPNRGYEQYF
TRBJ1-1 | TRBV5-1 | few | - | TGCGCCAGCACCATGACTGTGAACACTGAAGCTTTCTTT | CASTMTVNTEAFF
TRBJ2-1 | TRBV7-6 | - | TRBD2 | TGTGCCAGCAGGCAAGCGGGGGGTAGCTCCTACAATGAGCAGTTCTTC | CASRQAGGSSYNEQFF
TRBJ1-2 | TRBV5-1 | - | - | TGCGCCAGCAGGTGGGACGTACCCTATGGCTACACCTTC | CASRWDVPYGYTF
TRBJ1-5 | TRBV30 | once | - | TGTGCCTGGAGTGAGTCACAAGTAAAGCCCCAGCATTTT | CAWSESQVKPQHF
TRBJ2-6 | TRBV5-6 | - | TRBD1 | TGTGCCAGCAGCTTGGCCTTTGGACAGGGTGTAGTTAGGGCCAACGTCCTGACTTTC | CASSLAFGQGVVRANVLTF
TRBJ2-7 | TRBV6-5 | - | - | TGTGCCAGCAGGCGGGACAGCGAGTACGAGCAGTACTTC | CASRRDSEYEQYF
TRBJ2-7 | TRBV30 | - | - | TGTGCCCACCGACCCGTTGACAAGTACTACGAGCAGTACTTC | CAHRPVDKYYEQYF
TRBJ1-6 | TRBV2 | - | TRBD1 | TGTGCCAGCTTGGACAGGGGCACCCTCCACTTT | CASLDRGTLHF
TRBJ2-1 | TRBV7-8 | - | - | TGTGCCAGCACCTTTGGGCAGTACAATGAGCAGTTCTTC | CASTFGQYNEQFF
TRBJ2-1 | TRBV7-8 | few | - | TGTGCCAGCAGCTTGGATGGGTACAATGAGCAGTTCTTC | CASSLDGYNEQFF
TRBJ1-1 | TRBV7-9 | once | TRBD1 | TGTGCCAGCAGCAAAACCGGGACAGGCAAAGAAGCTTTCTTT | CASSKTGTGKEAFF
TRBJ1-2 | TRBV6-5 | - | TRBD1 | TGTGCCAGCAGCTCAGTAGGGACAGGATATGGCTACACCTTC | CASSSVGTGYGYTF
TRBJ2-1 | TRBV7-9 | - | - | TGTGCCAGCAGCATTAGGGGGGAGCAGTTCTTC | CASSIRGEQFF
TRBJ2-1 | TRBV13 | - | - | TGTGCCAGCAGCTTATGGGGGAGCTCCTACAATGAGCAGTTCTTC | CASSLWGSSYNEQFF
TRBJ1-4 | TRBV6-6 | - | TRBD1 | TGTGCCAGCAGTTACTCCCGACGGGACAGCCGGGAAAAACTGTTTTTT | CASSYSRRDSREKLFF
TRBJ2-4 | TRBV5-1 | - | TRBD1 | TGCGCCAGCAGGGAGGACAGGGCGGACGGGAACATTCAGTACTTC | CASREDRADGNIQYF
TRBJ1-5 | TRBV2 | - | TRBD1 | TGTGCCAGCAGTGCCGGGACAGGGTACCAGCCCCAGCATTTT | CASSAGTGYQPQHF
TRBJ2-7 | TRBV6-5 | - | TRBD2 | TGTGCCAGCAGTTACTCGAAGGGGACTAGGCACTACGAGCAGTACTTC | CASSYSKGTRHYEQYF
TRBJ2-7 | TRBV6-1 | - | - | TGTGCCAGCAGTGAAATGGGGACGGGTGCCTACGAGCAGTACTTC | CASSEMGTGAYEQYF
TRBJ2-5 | TRBV5-1 | - | - | TGCGCCAGCAGCTTGAAGGCCGGGGGAGAGACCCAGTACTTC | CASSLKAGGETQYF
TRBJ1-1 | TRBV19 | - | - | TGTGCCAGTAGGTTGGGGGCTGAAGCTTTCTTT | CASRLGAEAFF
TRBJ2-7 | TRBV5-1 | - | TRBD1 | TGCGCCAGCAGCTTGGTACAGGGGACGTACTACGAGCAGTACTTC | CASSLVQGTYYEQYF
TRBJ1-6 | TRBV7-6 | few | - | TGTGCCAGCAGCCAATTGGAGGGGAGGTCACCCCTCCACTTT | CASSQLEGRSPLHF
TRBJ1-2 | TRBV14 | - | TRBD1 | TGTGCCAGCAGCCAGGATGGGACAGGGCCCTATGGCTACACCTTC | CASSQDGTGPYGYTF
TRBJ2-1 | TRBV5-1 | - | - | TGCGCCAGCAGCCGACTCCCGGGACGGCCCTACAATGAGCAGTTCTTC | CASSRLPGRPYNEQFF
TRBJ1-2 | TRBV27 | - | TRBD1 | TGTGCCAGCAGTTTATATCAGGGGGCAGGCACCTTCTATGGCTACACCTTC | CASSLYQGAGTFYGYTF
TRBJ2-3 | TRBV5-1 | - | TRBD2 | TGCGCCAGCAGCTTGGTAGGTCTAGCGGACACAGATACGCAGTATTTT | CASSLVGLADTDTQYF
TRBJ2-1 | TRBV7-9 | - | TRBD1 | TGTGCCAGCAGTCCCAGGGGGCAAAGTGAGCAGTTCTTC | CASSPRGQSEQFF
TRBJ2-4 | TRBV7-2 | - | TRBD1 | TGTGCCAGCAGCCTGGAGGCTAGGGGGCGTCTAGCCAAAAACATTCAGTACTTC | CASSLEARGRLAKNIQYF
TRBJ1-1 | TRBV28 | - | - | TGTGCCAGCAGTATTCAAACAGGCTACACTGAAGCTTTCTTT | CASSIQTGYTEAFF
TRBJ2-7 | TRBV5-5 | - | - | TGTGCCAGCAGCTTGTCCGGGGGCCGCGAGCAGTACTTC | CASSLSGGREQYF
TRBJ1-6 | TRBV7-9 | few | - | TGTGCCAGCAGCTTAGGCGGGACACCTTCACCCCTCCACTTT | CASSLGGTPSPLHF
TRBJ2-7 | TRBV10-2 | - | TRBD1 | TGCGCCAGCAGTGACCAACAGGGGCCCCACGAGCAGTACTTC | CASSDQQGPHEQYF
TRBJ2-2 | TRBV13 | - | - | TGTGCCAGCAGTAAGGGGGCCGGGGAGCTGTTTTTT | CASSKGAGELFF
TRBJ2-3 | TRBV10-3 | - | - | TGTGCCATCAGTGAGTTAGACTCCTGGAGCACAGATACGCAGTATTTT | CAISELDSWSTDTQYF
TRBJ1-1 | TRBV30 | - | - | TGTGCCTGGAAGTGGGGCCAAGCTTTCTTT | CAWKWGQAFF
TRBJ2-5 | TRBV27 | - | TRBD2 | TGTGCCAGCAGTGCCTTTGGTACGGCGGGGGGGCAAGAGACCCAGTACTTC | CASSAFGTAGGQETQYF
TRBJ1-1 | TRBV9 | - | - | TGTGCCAGCAGCGTAGGGTCAGGGCTGGGGCACACTGAAGCTTTCTTT | CASSVGSGLGHTEAFF
TRBJ1-4 | TRBV27 | - | TRBD1 | TGTGCCAGCAGTTCCCAGGGGGCTGGGGAAAAACTGTTTTTT | CASSSQGAGEKLFF